The rows below give T cell receptor beta chains drawn from one sample of a study of graft-versus-host responses after intestinal transplantation. Only in-frame clones appear in the TCRdb table, and some are missing; sequencing was by immunoSEQ multiplex PCR. The table includes tens of thousands of clones, 75% to 95% detected once. Their antigen targets remain unknown. The sample consisted of unstimulated CD8+ T cells sorted from spleen or lymph node cells, taken before intestinal transplant. The receptors originated from a human donor who received an intestinal transplant. Each CDR3 is given without its conserved first and last residue.

TRBV6-6	TRBJ2-7	ASSYSGGPAYEQY
TRBV4-1	TRBJ2-7	ASSQVQGYEQY
TRBV15	TRBJ1-1	ATSRDLARNTEAF
TRBV10-2	TRBJ2-2	ASKGDRGRAGELF
TRBV2	TRBJ2-2	ASIGGRTGELF
TRBV27	TRBJ2-7	ASSFVEAAADEQY
TRBV2	TRBJ2-7	ASRVAGQGYEQY
TRBV4-1	TRBJ1-2	ASSQDGGSYT
TRBV27	TRBJ2-2	ASSHPGSGMPGELF
TRBV29-1	TRBJ2-3	SVGLAGGADTQY
TRBV2	TRBJ2-7	ASKGRTGASYEQY